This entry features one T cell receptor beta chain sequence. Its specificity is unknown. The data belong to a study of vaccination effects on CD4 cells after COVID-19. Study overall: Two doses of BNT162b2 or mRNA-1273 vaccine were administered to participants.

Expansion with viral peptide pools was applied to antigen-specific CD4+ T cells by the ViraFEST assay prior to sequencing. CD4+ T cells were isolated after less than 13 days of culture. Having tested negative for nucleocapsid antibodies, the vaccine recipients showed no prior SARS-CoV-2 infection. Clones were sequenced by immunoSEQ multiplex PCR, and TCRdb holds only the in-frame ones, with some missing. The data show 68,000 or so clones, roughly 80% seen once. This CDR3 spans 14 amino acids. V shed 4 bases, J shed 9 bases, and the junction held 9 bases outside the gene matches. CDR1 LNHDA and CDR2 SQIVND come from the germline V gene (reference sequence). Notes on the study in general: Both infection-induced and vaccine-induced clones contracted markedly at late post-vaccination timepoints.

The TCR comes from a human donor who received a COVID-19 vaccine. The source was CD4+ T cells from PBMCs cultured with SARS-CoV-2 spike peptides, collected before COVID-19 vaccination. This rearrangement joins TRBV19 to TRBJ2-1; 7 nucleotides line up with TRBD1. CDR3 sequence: CASSTDRVQGEQFF. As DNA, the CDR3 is TGTGCCAGTAGTACCGACAGGGTCCAGGGTGAGCAGTTCTTC.